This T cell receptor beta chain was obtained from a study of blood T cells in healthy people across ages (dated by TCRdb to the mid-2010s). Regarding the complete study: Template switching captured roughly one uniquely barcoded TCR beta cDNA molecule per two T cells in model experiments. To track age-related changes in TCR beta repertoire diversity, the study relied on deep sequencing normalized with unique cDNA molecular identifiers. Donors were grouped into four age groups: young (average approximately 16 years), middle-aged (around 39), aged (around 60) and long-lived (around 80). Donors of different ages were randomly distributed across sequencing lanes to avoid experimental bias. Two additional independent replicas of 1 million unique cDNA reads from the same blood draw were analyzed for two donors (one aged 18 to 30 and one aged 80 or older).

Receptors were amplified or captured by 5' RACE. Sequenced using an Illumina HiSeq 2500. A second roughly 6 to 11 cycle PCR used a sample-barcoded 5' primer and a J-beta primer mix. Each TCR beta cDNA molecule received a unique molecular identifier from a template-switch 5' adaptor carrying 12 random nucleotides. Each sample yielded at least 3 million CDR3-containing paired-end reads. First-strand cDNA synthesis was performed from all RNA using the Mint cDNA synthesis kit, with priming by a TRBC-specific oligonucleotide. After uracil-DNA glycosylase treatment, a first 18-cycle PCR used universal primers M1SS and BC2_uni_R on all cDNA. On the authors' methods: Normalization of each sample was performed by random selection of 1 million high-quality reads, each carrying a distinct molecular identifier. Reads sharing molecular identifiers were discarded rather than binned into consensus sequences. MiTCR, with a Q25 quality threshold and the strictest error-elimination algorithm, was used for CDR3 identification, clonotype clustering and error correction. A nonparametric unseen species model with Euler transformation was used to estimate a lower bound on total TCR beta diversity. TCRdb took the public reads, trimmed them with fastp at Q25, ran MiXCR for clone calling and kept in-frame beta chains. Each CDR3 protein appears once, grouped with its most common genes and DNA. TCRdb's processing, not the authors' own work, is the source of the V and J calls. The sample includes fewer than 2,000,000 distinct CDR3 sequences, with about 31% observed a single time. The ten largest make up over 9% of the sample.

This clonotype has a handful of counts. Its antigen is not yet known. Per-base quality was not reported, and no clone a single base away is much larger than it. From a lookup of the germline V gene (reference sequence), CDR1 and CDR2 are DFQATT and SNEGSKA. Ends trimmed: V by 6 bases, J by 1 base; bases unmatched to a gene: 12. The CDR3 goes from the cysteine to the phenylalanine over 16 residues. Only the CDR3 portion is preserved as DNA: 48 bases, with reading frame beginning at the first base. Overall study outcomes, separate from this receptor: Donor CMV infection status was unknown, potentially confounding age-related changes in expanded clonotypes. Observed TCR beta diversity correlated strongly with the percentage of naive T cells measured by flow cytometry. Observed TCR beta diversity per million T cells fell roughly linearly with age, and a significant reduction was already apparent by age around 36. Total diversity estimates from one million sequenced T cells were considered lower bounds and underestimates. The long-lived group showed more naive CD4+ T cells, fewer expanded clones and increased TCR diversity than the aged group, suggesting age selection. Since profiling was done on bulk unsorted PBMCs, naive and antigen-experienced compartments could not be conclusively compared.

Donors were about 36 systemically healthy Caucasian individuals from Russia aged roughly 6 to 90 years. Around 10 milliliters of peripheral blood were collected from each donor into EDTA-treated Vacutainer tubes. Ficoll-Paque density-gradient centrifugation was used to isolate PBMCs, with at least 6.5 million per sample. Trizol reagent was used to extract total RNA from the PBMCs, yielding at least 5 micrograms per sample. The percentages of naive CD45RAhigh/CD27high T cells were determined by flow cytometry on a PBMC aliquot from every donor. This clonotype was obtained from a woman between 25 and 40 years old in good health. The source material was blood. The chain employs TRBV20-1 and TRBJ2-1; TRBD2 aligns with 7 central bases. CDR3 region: CSAGEDGGRSYNEQFF. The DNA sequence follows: TGCAGTGCCGGAGAGGACGGCGGGAGATCCTACAATGAGCAGTTCTTC.